This T cell receptor (beta chain) was identified in a study of cytotoxic CD8 clonotypes in ibrutinib-treated CLL. Study-wide context: The samples contained 255,043 productive templates on average. They also contained an average of about 100,000 productive rearrangements. General study results and limits: Public clonotypes showed up rarely, and on treatment they shrank or held steady. Sampling of sustained-remission and progressing patients occurred at differing times.

The method was immunoSEQ multiplex PCR; TCRdb's version includes in-frame clones alone and lacks a portion of them. This table has roughly 250,000 clones, roughly 74% appearing once. The CDR3 is 11 amino acids. Trimming cost V 1 base and J 8 bases, with 5 bases left between them. CDR1 LNHDA and CDR2 SQIVND come from the germline V gene (reference sequence). Genomic DNA for TCR beta libraries, around 2.1 micrograms, came from cryopreserved PBMCs. This clone appeared a few times. The antigen remains unidentified. The sequencing used PBMCs, collected after 24 months of ibrutinib treatment. The TCR was taken from a human donor with chronic lymphocytic leukemia. The V call is TRBV19, the J call TRBJ1-1; no clear D gene. Here the CDR3 DNA reads TGTGCCAGTAGTATAGGAGGGGAAGCTTTCTTT. Translated: CASSIGGEAFF. The whole variable domain, remainder taken from reference TRBV19 and TRBJ1-1, is DGGITQSPKYLFRKEGQNVTLSCEQNLNHDAMYWYRQDPGQGLRLIYYSQIVNDFQKGDIAEGYSVSREKKESFPLTVTSAQKNPTAFYLCASSIGGEAFFGQGTRLTVV.